What follows are 22 T cell receptor beta chains derived from one specimen sequenced in a study of cytomegalovirus exposure and HLA in healthy donors. Produced via immunoSEQ multiplex PCR; TCRdb's table is partial and in-frame only. The sample includes 180,000 or so clones, 86% of them seen just once. Sequencing was done on a sample of PBMCs. These receptor sequences come from a man aged 30-40 years in good health and CMV-seropositive.

This clone was counted once. The rearrangement joins TRBV6-5 to TRBJ1-4, with 10 bases lining up with TRBD1. This CDR3 has 15 residues. The junction had 8 bases not matched to a gene; V was cut back by 5 bases and J by 8 bases. CDR1 is MNHEY, CDR2 SVGAGI, per germline. CDR3 DNA: TGTGCCAGCAGTATCGGGACAGGGGTGTCAGAAAAACTGTTTTTT. Translating it yields CASSIGTGVSEKLFF.

The chain is built from TRBV7-2 and TRBJ1-5, with D perhaps matching TRBD1 (5 bases). Germline-derived CDR1 and CDR2 are SGHTA and FQGNSA. The CDR3 consists of 14 residues. V gave up 5 bases and J gave up 4 bases, with 12 bases separating them. The CDR3 sequence: CASSVSRGNQPQHF. The CDR3 DNA reads TGTGCCAGCAGCGTGTCCCGGGGGAATCAGCCCCAGCATTTT.

The rearrangement links TRBV5-6 to TRBJ1-5; D might be TRBD1 (5 bases). The length of the CDR3 is 17 residues. Trimming cost V 3 bases and J 4 bases, with 20 bases left between them. Germline loops: CDR1 SGHDT, CDR2 YYEEEE. This chain's CDR3 is CASSSLGLGDGNQPQHF. Here the CDR3 DNA reads TGTGCCAGCAGCTCGCTGGGGCTGGGGGACGGGAATCAGCCCCAGCATTTT.

For the CDR3, the DNA is TGCGCCAGCAGTCACCCGTGCGGGGTGCACGAGCAGTACTTC. Translating it yields CASSHPCGVHEQYF. The chain uses TRBV23-1 and TRBJ2-7; a possible D gene is TRBD2 (6 bases). TRBV23-1 qualifies as an ORF whose function is uncertain. The CDR3 loop spans 14 amino acids. Trimming removed 3 bases at V and 5 bases at J, with 14 bases between.

The chain couples TRBV9 to TRBJ2-7; unclear D gene. The V and J ends lost 3 bases and 3 bases respectively, with 10 bases between them. The CDR3 is 13 amino acids. Germline V lookup: CDR1 SGDLS, CDR2 YYNGEE. The CDR3 sequence is CASSAGFIYEQYF. CDR3 nucleotides: TGTGCCAGCAGCGCCGGGTTTATCTACGAGCAGTACTTC.

The chain's CDR3 is CASSLAKGRFAYEQYF. The CDR3 DNA reads as TGTGCCAGCAGCTTAGCTAAGGGACGGTTTGCCTACGAGCAGTACTTC. The chain has TRBV11-3 and TRBJ2-7; D may match TRBD1 or TRBD2 (5 bases each). The germline gives CDR1 SGHNT, CDR2 YENEEA. V lost 1 base, J lost 2 bases, and 15 bases lay in between. CDR3 length: 16 amino acids.

In this sample, this clone turned up once. The rearrangement uses TRBV6-5 and TRBJ1-1, with 9 bases fitting TRBD1. V dropped 6 bases and J dropped 5; count of bases not matched to a gene: 10. The CDR3 consists of 15 residues. Per germline, CDR1 MNHEY and CDR2 SVGAGI. The CDR3 DNA reads as TGTGCCAGCAGATGGACAGGGGAGTATGAGACTGAAGCTTTCTTT. Its translation: CASRWTGEYETEAFF.

This chain joins TRBV19 and TRBJ1-5, with unresolved D. The V end lost 10 bases, the J end lost 4 bases, and 20 bases lay between the germline ends. CDR1 is LNHDA and CDR2 is SQIVND in the germline V gene (reference sequence). The CDR3 length is 15 residues. The CDR3 loop reads CATTKSPGFNQPQHF. CDR3 bases: TGTGCCACCACAAAAAGTCCGGGGTTTAATCAGCCCCAGCATTTT.

The rearrangement links TRBV29-1 to TRBJ1-2, with D perhaps matching TRBD1 (5 bases). CDR3 length: 11 amino acids. With 4 bases removed from V and 4 bases from J, the gap between germline ends came to 7 bases. Per the germline V gene, CDR1 is SQVTM and CDR2 is ANQGSEA. The CDR3 here is CSVGQRYGYTF. The CDR3 DNA reads TGCAGCGTTGGACAGCGCTATGGCTACACCTTC. The full variable domain, its missing parts supplied by reference TRBV29-1 and TRBJ1-2, is SAVISQKPSRDICQRGTSLTIQCQVDSQVTMMFWYRQQPGQSLTLIATANQGSEATYESGFVIDKFPISRPNLTFSTLTVSNMSPEDSSIYLCSVGQRYGYTFGSGTRLTVV.

V and J are TRBV6-5 and TRBJ1-1; a possible D gene is TRBD1 (5 bases). The CDR3 has 12 residues. Trimming pared 2 bases from V and 7 bases from J, leaving 8 bases between. Germline V gives CDR1 MNHEY, CDR2 SVGAGI. CDR3 sequence reads: CASSYGADEAFF. The CDR3, as DNA: TGTGCCAGCAGTTACGGGGCAGATGAAGCTTTCTTT.

V and J are TRBV6-4 and TRBJ2-1; no clear D gene. The CDR3 is made up of 14 amino acids. Trimming stripped 6 bases from V and 6 bases from J, with 15 bases between. Per the germline V gene, CDR1 is MRHNA and CDR2 is SNTAGT. CDR3 amino acids: CASSQTGSGNEQFF. DNA of the CDR3: TGTGCCAGCAGCCAAACGGGCTCGGGCAATGAGCAGTTCTTC.

The V call is TRBV29-1, the J call TRBJ1-4; TRBD1 agrees at 7 bases. The germline CDR1 and CDR2 sequences are SQVTM and ANQGSEA. The CDR3 totals 16 residues. Unmatched junction bases numbered 7, after V lost 3 bases and J lost 0 bases. CDR3 loop: CSVEPMTGSTNEKLFF. CDR3 DNA: TGCAGCGTTGAGCCGATGACAGGGTCAACTAATGAAAAACTGTTTTTT.

As DNA, the CDR3 is TGTGCCTTTTCGACAGGTGGGGGCTTCGACGAGCAGTACTTC. It codes for CAFSTGGGFDEQYF. The V gene is TRBV30, the J gene TRBJ2-7, with a weak D call TRBD1 (6 bases). V gave up 7 bases and J gave up 5 bases, with 21 bases separating them. CDR1 is GTSNPN, CDR2 SVGIG, per germline (reference sequence). CDR3 length: 14 amino acids.

This clone has a handful of counts. This sequence joins TRBV5-1 and TRBJ1-2; 11 bases are a match to TRBD1. CDR1 and CDR2 from the germline V gene are SGHRS and YFSETQ. The CDR3 sequence is 14 residues long. V lost 4 bases, J lost 7 bases, and 6 bases stayed unmatched. The CDR3 region is CASSPGQGAGGYTF. In DNA form, the CDR3 reads TGCGCCAGCAGCCCAGGACAGGGGGCGGGTGGCTACACCTTC. Full variable domain (rest looked up from reference TRBV5-1 and TRBJ1-2): KAGVTQTPRYLIKTRGQQVTLSCSPISGHRSVSWYQQTPGQGLQFLFEYFSETQRNKGNFPGRFSGRQFSNSRSEMNVSTLELGDSALYLCASSPGQGAGGYTFGSGTRLTVV.

The genes are TRBV6-6 and TRBJ2-1; D is ambiguous. This CDR3 spans 12 amino acids. Germline V gene data show CDR1 as MNHNY and CDR2 as SVGAGI (reference sequence). Trimming stripped 2 bases from V and 7 bases from J, with 6 bases between. CDR3 sequence: CASSYGRNEQFF. The DNA for the CDR3 is TGTGCCAGCAGTTACGGACGGAATGAGCAGTTCTTC.

The rearrangement uses TRBV27 and TRBJ1-5, with TRBD1 matching over 7 bases. The CDR3 sequence is 14 residues long. Per germline, CDR1 MNHEY and CDR2 SMNVEV (reference sequence). V was clipped by 5 bases and J by 6 bases; unmatched bases: 7. The CDR3 reads CASSHGTAGQPQHF. Here the CDR3 DNA reads TGTGCCAGCAGTCACGGGACAGCCGGTCAGCCCCAGCATTTT.

The V call is TRBV28, the J call TRBJ2-1; TRBD2 matches 10 bases. The CDR3 runs 15 residues. The V segment lost 4 bases and the J segment 7 bases; nucleotides outside the gene matches: 7. The V gene's germline CDR1 is MDHEN and CDR2 SYDVKM. This CDR3 is CASSSRAGGYNEQFF. In DNA form, the CDR3 reads TGTGCCAGCAGTTCACGAGCGGGGGGGTATAATGAGCAGTTCTTC.

This chain joins TRBV6-5 and TRBJ2-7, with TRBD1 as a possible D gene (6 bases). Germline values: CDR1 MNHEY, CDR2 SVGAGI. The CDR3 is 13 residues long. Between the trimmed V and J ends, which lost 8 bases and 4 bases, there was a span of 15 bases. The CDR3 bases are TGTGCCAGCTCTCGGGACAAGAGGTACGAGCAGTACTTC. It specifies CASSRDKRYEQYF.

The chain couples TRBV7-9 to TRBJ2-7; D might be TRBD1 or TRBD2, each matching 6 bases. CDR1 and CDR2 from the germline V gene are SEHNR and FQNEAQ (reference sequence). Trimming removed 1 base at V and 3 bases at J, with 16 bases between. The CDR3 is 16 residues long. The CDR3 loop reads CASSLVADSGYYEQYF. CDR3 in DNA: TGTGCCAGCAGCTTAGTAGCGGACAGTGGCTACTACGAGCAGTACTTC.

V and J are TRBV28 and TRBJ2-7; possible D gene TRBD2, 6 bases. V lost 3 bases and J lost 2, with 14 bases in between. The germline V gene has CDR1 MDHEN and CDR2 SYDVKM. The CDR3 covers 15 residues. The CDR3 sequence is CASSFFHGSAYEQYF. The CDR3 coding sequence is TGTGCCAGCAGTTTTTTCCACGGGAGCGCCTACGAGCAGTACTTC.

This clone was picked up a small number of times. The chain recombines TRBV11-3 with TRBJ1-1; maybe TRBD1 (6 bases). This CDR3 comprises 14 residues. V lost 6 bases and J 0 bases, leaving 11 bases between the germline ends. Germline V CDR1 and CDR2: SGHNT, YENEEA. The DNA for the CDR3 is TGTGCCAGCAGACAGGGCCCCATGAACACTGAAGCTTTCTTT. Translation: CASRQGPMNTEAFF.

This rearrangement joins TRBV5-4 to TRBJ1-1; perhaps TRBD1 as D (5 bases). The CDR3 length is 12 residues. V was cut by 3 bases and J by 8 bases, with 11 bases left in between. Germline V gives CDR1 SGHNT, CDR2 YYREEE (reference sequence). DNA for the CDR3: TGTGCCAGCAGCTCTATGGGGGAAGAAGCTTTCTTT. Protein sequence: CASSSMGEEAFF. Based on the CDR3 plus reference TRBV5-4 and TRBJ1-1, the full variable domain is ETGVTQSPTHLIKTRGQQVTLRCSSQSGHNTVSWYQQALGQGPQFIFQYYREEENGRGNFPPRFSGLQFPNYSSELNVNALELDDSALYLCASSSMGEEAFFGQGTRLTVV.